Shown below are 23 T cell receptor beta chains from a single sample sequenced in a study of CD8+ T cells in alopecia areata (dated by TCRdb to 2016 to 2018). The protocol used for the library was the immunoSEQ multiplex PCR assay. RNA was extracted from all samples and reverse transcribed into cDNA, which served as template for TCR sequencing. TCRdb limited this immuneACCESS table to in-frame rearrangements with V and J called. A share of clones is missing; checked studies link under half to unresolved V genes, and the rest is unexplained. This sample lists 150,000 to 160,000 clones; about 50% were detected once. The ten top clones hold approximately 20% of the sample. Sample time point, as interpreted from the label and publication: baseline before oral tofacitinib. This sample comprised CD8+ T cells sorted from blood, obtained at week 0. Source of these receptors: a human donor with alopecia areata.

V and J are TRBV25-1 and TRBJ2-5; D gene unclear. The CDR3 runs 13 residues. The V end was cut by 2 bases, the J end by 2 bases, with 6 bases between. The germline CDR1 and CDR2 sequences are MGHDK and SYGVNS. CDR3 bases: TGTGCCAGCAGTGAAAGGCTGCAAGAGACCCAGTACTTC. This gives the protein CASSERLQETQYF.

The chain is built from TRBV13 and TRBJ1-1, with D uncertain. Germline CDR1 is PRHDT and CDR2 is FYEKMQ (reference sequence). The CDR3 consists of 16 residues. V was cut by 0 bases and J by 3 bases, with 14 bases left in between. The CDR3 region has the DNA TGTGCCAGCAGCTTAGGCCTTCCGGGGAGGGACACTGAAGCTTTCTTT. Amino acids: CASSLGLPGRDTEAFF.

The chain joins TRBV13 to TRBJ2-1; tentative D call: TRBD1 (6 bases). Germline-derived CDR1 and CDR2 are PRHDT and FYEKMQ (reference sequence). The CDR3 extends over 16 amino acids. The V and J ends lost 0 bases and 10 bases respectively, with 19 bases between them. CDR3 in DNA: TGTGCCAGCAGCTTAGGACGTGGTGGGACACACAGGGAGCAGTTCTTC. This encodes CASSLGRGGTHREQFF.

This clone turned up a few times. The CDR3 nucleotides read TGTGCCAGCAGCGTAGGCGGGGCCATCCAAGAGACCCAGTACTTC. Translation gives CASSVGGAIQETQYF. The rearrangement uses TRBV9 and TRBJ2-5; TRBD2 is a possible D gene (6 bases). Germline V gives CDR1 SGDLS, CDR2 YYNGEE. V lost 0 bases, J lost 1 base, and 10 bases lay in between. CDR3 length: 15 residues.

This chain joins TRBV30 and TRBJ1-1; D not resolved. Germline-derived CDR1 and CDR2 are GTSNPN and SVGIG (reference sequence). V was cut by 3 bases and J by 3 bases, with 14 bases left in between. The CDR3 consists of 14 residues. This CDR3 reads CAWRSGHGHTEAFF. The CDR3 DNA follows: TGTGCCTGGAGATCAGGTCATGGTCACACTGAAGCTTTCTTT.

The J gene is TRBJ2-3, the V gene TRBV13, with unresolved D. V was trimmed by 0 bases and J by 3 bases, leaving 4 bases between them. The CDR3 covers 13 residues. Germline loops: CDR1 PRHDT, CDR2 FYEKMQ (reference sequence). CDR3 residues: CASSLGRTDTQYF. DNA for the CDR3: TGTGCCAGCAGCTTAGGTCGAACAGATACGCAGTATTTT.

The chain has TRBV7-6 and TRBJ2-3; TRBD1 or TRBD2 may be the D gene (5 bases each). The CDR3 totals 16 residues. Germline-derived CDR1 and CDR2 are SGHVS and FNYEAQ. Between the trimmed V and J ends, which lost 2 bases and 2 bases, there was a span of 14 bases. CDR3 region: CASSLSSGTDTDTQYF. The DNA of the CDR3 is TGTGCCAGCAGCTTAAGCTCGGGGACCGACACAGATACGCAGTATTTT.

The chain employs TRBV30 and TRBJ1-1; D not resolved. Germline V gives CDR1 GTSNPN, CDR2 SVGIG (reference sequence). CDR3 size: 12 residues. The CDR3 nucleotides read TGTGTCTCAGTCAGGCTTAACACTGAAGCTTTCTTT. This gives the protein CVSVRLNTEAFF.

The table lists this clone with a few counts. The chain couples TRBV29-1 to TRBJ1-2, with 9 bases matching TRBD1. CDR3 length equals 11 residues. Germline assignment: CDR1 SQVTM and CDR2 ANQGSEA. The junction had 0 bases not matched to a gene; V was cut back by 4 bases and J by 6 bases. The CDR3 is CSVGTGDGYTF. In DNA form, the CDR3 reads TGCAGCGTTGGGACAGGGGATGGCTACACCTTC.

CDR3 DNA: TGTGCCAGTAGTAACCCACCCCAGGGGGCTAGGTACAATGAGCAGTTCTTC. Translating it yields CASSNPPQGARYNEQFF. The chain is built from TRBV19 and TRBJ2-1; 8 bases fit TRBD1. This CDR3 is built from 17 residues. Per the germline V gene, CDR1 is LNHDA and CDR2 is SQIVND (reference sequence). With 4 bases clipped from V and 4 bases from J, the junction kept 12 bases outside the gene matches.

This chain uses TRBV28 with TRBJ2-5; TRBD2 matches at 8 bases. Per germline, CDR1 MDHEN and CDR2 SYDVKM. Trimming at V came to 6 bases and at J to 1 base, leaving 4 bases not matched to a gene. The CDR3 is 14 residues long. CDR3 sequence (DNA): TGTGCCAGCAGACCGGGGGGGGGCCAAGAGACCCAGTACTTC. This encodes CASRPGGGQETQYF.

This clone was found many times. In nucleotides, the CDR3 is TGTGCCAGCAGTTTGCCGGGATATACCATATATTTT. Encoded protein: CASSLPGYTIYF. J is TRBJ1-3 and V is TRBV28; D remains ambiguous. Germline V lookup: CDR1 MDHEN, CDR2 SYDVKM. Trimming removed 3 bases at V and 10 bases at J, with 10 bases between. The CDR3 totals 12 residues.

This clone was picked up one time. The chain combines TRBV2 with TRBJ2-1; 10 nucleotides align to TRBD2. V was pared by 7 bases and J by 10 bases, with 10 bases of the junction left unmatched. Germline V gene lookup returns CDR1 SNHLY and CDR2 FYNNEI. The CDR3 has 14 residues. CDR3 in amino acids: CASNGAGGLKEQFF. For the CDR3, the DNA is TGTGCCAGCAATGGAGCGGGGGGGCTGAAGGAGCAGTTCTTC.

This clone was counted a few times. This specimen includes other DNA sequences encoding the same CDR3. The chain links TRBV30 to TRBJ1-1; no clear D gene. V lost 3 bases and J 5 bases, leaving 7 bases between the germline ends. CDR3 size: 11 residues. CDR1 and CDR2 from the germline V gene are GTSNPN and SVGIG (reference sequence). CDR3 nucleotides: TGTGCCTGGAGGGTGGGAACTGAAGCTTTCTTT. As protein: CAWRVGTEAFF.

This chain uses TRBV5-1 with TRBJ1-2; no clear D gene. V was pared by 0 bases and J by 3 bases, with 12 bases between. CDR1 is SGHRS and CDR2 is YFSETQ in the germline V gene. The CDR3 is made up of 15 amino acids. The DNA for the CDR3 is TGCGCCAGCAGCTTGGAATTACGGAAGGACTATGGCTACACCTTC. Protein: CASSLELRKDYGYTF.

This clone appeared once. The J gene is TRBJ2-5, the V gene TRBV25-1; TRBD2 might be the D (6 bases). V was pared by 2 bases and J by 4 bases, with 17 bases between. Looked up from germline, CDR1 is MGHDK and CDR2 is SYGVNS. The CDR3 has 16 amino acids. CDR3 sequence: CASSELGREEGETQYF. DNA for the CDR3: TGTGCCAGCAGTGAACTTGGCAGGGAGGAGGGAGAGACCCAGTACTTC. Based on the CDR3 plus reference TRBV25-1 and TRBJ2-5, the full variable domain is EADIYQTPRYLVIGTGKKITLECSQTMGHDKMYWYQQDPGMELHLIHYSYGVNSTEKGDLSSESTVSRIRTEHFPLTLESARPSHTSQYLCASSELGREEGETQYFGPGTRLLVL.

This rearrangement joins TRBV5-4 to TRBJ2-1; D is possibly TRBD2 (6 bases). V was shortened by 4 bases and J by 10 bases, with 9 bases between the two germline ends. CDR1 is SGHNT, CDR2 YYREEE, per germline (reference sequence). The CDR3 consists of 11 residues. The CDR3 coding sequence is TGTGCCAGCAGCCTCGGAGGGGAGCAGTTCTTC. Translation: CASSLGGEQFF.

CDR3 in DNA: TGTGCCAGCAGCTCCTCTCTTCGTGCCACAGATACGCAGTATTTT. Amino acid sequence: CASSSSLRATDTQYF. The V and J genes are TRBV7-3 and TRBJ2-3; D unclear. Germline-derived CDR1 and CDR2 are SGHTA and FQGTGA. V lost 4 bases and J lost 2, with 13 bases in between. The CDR3 contains 15 residues.

This rearrangement joins TRBV7-9 to TRBJ2-1, with 13 positions matching TRBD2. The CDR3 has 15 residues. V lost 4 bases, J lost 8 bases, and 5 bases stayed unmatched. Germline V gives CDR1 SEHNR, CDR2 FQNEAQ (reference sequence). The CDR3 nucleotides read TGTGCCAGCAGCTCAACTAGCGGGGGGGCTCATGAGCAGTTCTTC. It codes for CASSSTSGGAHEQFF.

The gene calls are TRBV4-1 and TRBJ1-6; D not certain. Germline loops: CDR1 MGHRA, CDR2 YSYEKL. Trimming removed 7 bases from V and 7 bases from J, with 17 bases in between. This CDR3 has 15 residues. CDR3 sequence: CASKQARGGNSPLHF. The CDR3 DNA follows: TGCGCCAGCAAACAAGCGCGGGGTGGCAATTCACCCCTCCACTTT.

This chain connects TRBV10-3 to TRBJ1-6, with a weak D call TRBD1 (6 bases). Between the trimmed V and J ends, which lost 4 bases and 10 bases, there was a span of 11 bases. The CDR3 is 13 residues long. The germline V gene has CDR1 ENHRY and CDR2 SYGVKD. The CDR3 region has the DNA TGTGCCATCAGTGGGGACAATCTGTCACCCCTCCACTTT. This sequence encodes CAISGDNLSPLHF.

This clone was seen only a few times. This sequence joins TRBV10-2 and TRBJ2-7; D is undetermined. Trimming shortened V by 0 bases and J by 9 bases, and 6 bases separated the two germline ends. The length of the CDR3 is 11 residues. CDR1 is WSHSY, CDR2 SAAADI, per germline. CDR3 DNA sequence: TGCGCCAGCAGTGAGTCCGGAATGCAGTACTTC. Translating gives CASSESGMQYF.

The rearrangement links TRBV4-3 to TRBJ1-1; no definite D call. Germline lookup yields CDR1 LGHNA and CDR2 YSLEER. Trimming pared 0 bases from V and 1 base from J, leaving 9 bases between. The CDR3 has 15 amino acids. CDR3: CASSQDSIQNTEAFF. The CDR3 nucleotides are TGCGCCAGCAGCCAAGACTCAATTCAGAACACTGAAGCTTTCTTT.